This entry lists 17 T cell receptor beta chains sequenced from one sample in a study of sequential checkpoint blockade in melanoma. Treatment defined: randomized to nivolumab then ipilimumab (arm A) or the reverse (arm B). Measured with immunoSEQ multiplex PCR; TCRdb has only the in-frame clones, and not every one. Among more than 15,000 clones listed, 55% to 80% were seen once. The specimen was CD8+ T cells sorted from blood (inferred from file names), collected from a patient given nivolumab and ipilimumab in sequence. These receptors originate from a human donor with melanoma.

The chain combines TRBV6-6 with TRBJ2-7; maybe TRBD1 (6 bases). This CDR3 contains 14 residues. The V gene lost 2 bases and the J gene lost 2 bases, with 10 bases spanning the gap. Germline CDR1 MNHNY, CDR2 SVGAGI (reference sequence). DNA of the CDR3: TGTGCCAGCAGTTACGGGACAAGAACCTACGAGCAGTACTTC. Translation gives CASSYGTRTYEQYF.

This clone was seen only a few times. The chain links TRBV19 to TRBJ2-7, with D tentatively TRBD2 (6 bases). CDR1 and CDR2 (germline): LNHDA, SQIVND (reference sequence). V lost 5 bases to trimming and J lost 1 base, with 15 bases between them. The CDR3 has 15 residues. CDR3 sequence reads: CASSWRDSRSYEQYF. As DNA, the CDR3 is TGTGCCAGTAGTTGGCGGGACTCCAGATCCTACGAGCAGTACTTC.

This clone was seen repeatedly, ten times or more. Compared with germline, one end of the junction differs, possibly owing to a read error. The chain is built from TRBV5-3 and TRBJ2-7, with a weak D call TRBD2 (5 bases). TRBV5-3 is known as an ORF, though its function is uncertain. There are 15 residues in the CDR3. The CDR3 protein is CASSLRTPRSYEQYF. DNA for the CDR3: TGTGCCAGCAGCTTGAGGACTCCCCGCTCCTACGAGCAGTACTTC.

This chain joins TRBV6-1 and TRBJ2-7; TRBD2 might be the D (5 bases). CDR1 and CDR2 from the germline V gene are MNHNS and SASEGT. V was shortened by 0 bases and J by 2 bases, with 11 bases between the two germline ends. This CDR3 comprises 15 residues. The CDR3 is CASSEARARPYEQYF. DNA of the CDR3: TGTGCCAGCAGTGAAGCGCGGGCCAGACCCTACGAGCAGTACTTC.

V usage is TRBV2 and J usage is TRBJ1-4, with 7 bases fitting TRBD1. Germline CDR1 SNHLY, CDR2 FYNNEI. J gave up 5 bases and V 10 bases, and 1 base lay outside the gene matches. CDR3 size: 11 residues. The CDR3 spells CAMGQNEKLFF. Here the CDR3 DNA reads TGTGCCATGGGACAGAATGAAAAACTGTTTTTT.

This clone was seen only a few times. The V call is TRBV7-9, the J call TRBJ1-2; 9 bases line up with TRBD1. The CDR3 is made up of 13 amino acids. V dropped 5 bases and J dropped 4; count of bases not matched to a gene: 2. From germline, CDR1 is SEHNR and CDR2 FQNEAQ (reference sequence). Written as DNA, the CDR3 is TGTGCCAGCAGCGCGACAGGGGGCTATGGCTACACCTTC. It yields the protein CASSATGGYGYTF. The entire variable domain, with the rest obtained from reference TRBV7-9 and TRBJ1-2, is as follows: DTGVSQNPRHKITKRGQNVTFRCDPISEHNRLYWYRQTLGQGPEFLTYFQNEAQLEKSRLLSDRFSAERPKGSFSTLEIQRTEQGDSAMYLCASSATGGYGYTFGSGTRLTVV.

The chain links TRBV18 to TRBJ1-2; tentative D call: TRBD1 (6 bases). The CDR3 is made up of 16 amino acids. Germline CDR1 is KGHSH and CDR2 is LQKENI. Trimming removed 4 bases at V and 6 bases at J, with 21 bases between. DNA for the CDR3: TGTGCCAGCTCACTAACGACAGGTCCCTCCGCCGATGGCTACACCTTC. This codes for CASSLTTGPSADGYTF.

This clone was seen only a few times. The chain employs TRBV19 and TRBJ1-1, with D unclear. V lost 6 bases and J lost 3, with 11 bases in between. CDR3 length: 13 amino acids. Germline values: CDR1 LNHDA, CDR2 SQIVND (reference sequence). CDR3 residues: CASRTTGYTEAFF. CDR3 DNA: TGTGCCAGTAGAACGACGGGGTACACTGAAGCTTTCTTT.

The chain recombines TRBV7-8 with TRBJ1-5; D might be TRBD1 (5 bases). This CDR3 spans 14 amino acids. Trimming left V 1 base short and J 4 bases short, with 8 bases between. CDR1 and CDR2 (germline): SGHVS, FQNEAQ. Written as DNA, the CDR3 is TGTGCCAGCAGCTTAGAACGGGGGAATCAGCCCCAGCATTTT. Its protein is CASSLERGNQPQHF.

This rearrangement joins TRBV19 to TRBJ2-7; D may be TRBD1 (7 bases). The CDR3 extends over 15 amino acids. Trimming took off 3 bases at V and 5 bases at J, with 17 bases between the two ends. From germline, CDR1 is LNHDA and CDR2 SQIVND (reference sequence). CDR3 region: CASSMGQGGVHEQYF. DNA for the CDR3: TGTGCCAGTAGTATGGGCCAGGGGGGAGTCCACGAGCAGTACTTC.

The V and J genes are TRBV28 and TRBJ2-7; D may be TRBD1 (6 bases). V dropped 4 bases and J dropped 3 bases, with 16 bases sitting between them. The CDR3 consists of 15 residues. Germline V gene lookup returns CDR1 MDHEN and CDR2 SYDVKM. DNA for the CDR3: TGTGCCAGCAGTTCCAGGACAGCCGGGCGCTACGAGCAGTACTTC. Translated, it gives CASSSRTAGRYEQYF.

This clone has a handful of counts. The gene calls are TRBV6-5 and TRBJ1-1; D remains unclear. Germline loops: CDR1 MNHEY, CDR2 SVGAGI. V was trimmed by 2 bases and J by 1 base, leaving 5 bases between them. The CDR3 totals 13 residues. CDR3 protein: CASSYRGNTEAFF. CDR3 bases: TGTGCCAGCAGTTACCGGGGGAACACTGAAGCTTTCTTT.

The rearrangement joins TRBV30 to TRBJ2-7; D perhaps matches TRBD1 (5 bases). The CDR3 is 12 amino acids. CDR1 is GTSNPN, CDR2 SVGIG, per germline (reference sequence). V gave up 5 bases and J gave up 4 bases, with 12 bases separating them. The CDR3 DNA reads TGTGCCTGGGCCGAGACAGTTTACGAGCAGTACTTC. Translated: CAWAETVYEQYF.

This clone is deemed medium-sized. This chain uses TRBV21-1 with TRBJ2-5; TRBD2 is taken as the D call from the table, unchecked against the DNA. TRBV21-1 is an annotated pseudogene. The CDR3 runs 18 residues. CDR3 nucleotide sequence: TGTGCCAGCAGCAAAGGGAGGACTAGCGGGAGGAATCAAGAGACCCAGTACTTC. Translating it yields CASSKGRTSGRNQETQYF.

The genes are TRBV19 and TRBJ1-1, with D uncertain. Germline CDR1 reads LNHDA; CDR2 reads SQIVND (reference sequence). The germline V and J ends were trimmed by 8 bases and 3 bases, with 13 bases remaining between them. The CDR3 runs to 13 residues. The CDR3, as DNA: TGTGCCAGTCGGAGCAGTGGGTACACTGAAGCTTTCTTT. This codes for CASRSSGYTEAFF.

V gene TRBV7-9 combines with J gene TRBJ1-2, with unresolved D. The CDR3 has 17 amino acids. The germline CDR1 and CDR2 sequences are SEHNR and FQNEAQ (reference sequence). V was pared by 4 bases and J by 3 bases, with 21 bases between. The CDR3 coding sequence is TGTGCCAGCAGCTCCTCCATGTGGAGGATGGAAGACTATGGCTACACCTTC. This translates into CASSSSMWRMEDYGYTF.

V usage is TRBV2 and J usage is TRBJ2-7; D gene ambiguous. V was pared by 4 bases and J by 3 bases, with 7 bases between. This CDR3 spans 12 amino acids. The V gene's germline CDR1 is SNHLY and CDR2 FYNNEI. In nucleotides, the CDR3 is TGTGCCAGCAGTGCGGGTCTCTACGAGCAGTACTTC. The encoded protein is CASSAGLYEQYF.